A selection of T cell receptor beta chains follows, all from one sample in a study of blood T cell repertoires in COVID-19. TCRdb keeps only in-frame clones here, not all; method: immunoSEQ multiplex PCR. The sample lists tens of thousands of clones; 65% to 85% were seen once. Sequencing used peripheral blood. The receptors were gathered from a man aged 55 to 69 with COVID-19, enrolled during active disease. The CDR3 runs from the conserved cysteine through the conserved F or W. A D gene is named only where the DNA matches it firmly.

>TRBD1|TRBV15
CATSRGTGEGSEAFF
>TRBD1|TRBV19
CASSRTGTGYEQYF
>TRBD1|TRBV2
CASSSGPRGAQHF
>-|TRBV19
CASVDSNYGYTF
>-|TRBV5-5
CASSSGMGRAQHF
>-|TRBV9
CASSAGELRQPQHF
>-|TRBV6-6
CASSARVSTQYF
>TRBD1|TRBV6-5
CASTKITGEVGQFF
>TRBD2|TRBV11-1
CASSLDSGGAQTQYF
>-|TRBV2
CASILTGEETQYF
>-|TRBV7-9
CASSTLSDEQYF
>-|TRBV6-1
CASSEALANSNQPQHF
>TRBD1|TRBV5-1
CASSLGDRVAEAFF
>TRBD1|TRBV7-9
CASSWGQGETQYF
>-|TRBV18
CASSLRKAYEQYF
>TRBD2|TRBV24-1
CATSDRTSGGWQFF
>TRBD2|TRBV27
CASRLAGAYEQYF
>-|TRBV7-9
CASATDGNTEAFF
>-|TRBV18
CASSTTADNQPQHF
>TRBD2|TRBV11-2
CASSPAGGHQETQYF
>-|TRBV6-5
CASSQLQGTPQYF
>TRBD2|TRBV10-2
CASSDWREGPDEQFF
>-|TRBV6-5
CASSLRQWQPQHF
>TRBD2|TRBV9
CASSVGGSFVIQYF
>-|TRBV6-5
CASRSSGANVLTF
>TRBD2|TRBV7-9
CASSLPPSGEETQYF
>TRBD1|TRBV11-3
CASSFTRWDRSNTGELFF
>TRBD2|TRBV24-1
CATRTSGSAGNEQFF
>-|TRBV12-5
CASGRGVGEQYF
>-|TRBV6-1
CASSEMVGRLGDTQYF
>TRBD1|TRBV4-2
CASSQAAARDRAGGALTF
>-|TRBV11-3
CASSYPRPGLGSYEQYF